This TCR beta chain was captured by sequencing in a study of blood T cell repertoires in COVID-19. The table came from immunoSEQ multiplex PCR; TCRdb's copy has only in-frame clones and leaves some out. The sample includes hundreds of thousands of clones, roughly 79% of them seen just once. Trimming removed 4 bases from V and 3 bases from J; junction bases left unmatched: 10. The germline CDR1 and CDR2 sequences are SGHNT and YYREEE (reference sequence). The CDR3 loop spans 16 amino acids. The specimen was peripheral blood. The receptor's source is a woman of 80 years or more with COVID-19, enrolled during active disease. The chain combines TRBV5-4 with TRBJ2-5; 9 bases match TRBD2. CDR3 nucleotides: TGTGCCAGCAGCCCGAAGGGCGGGAGGGCCGAAGAGACCCAGTACTTC. The encoded protein is CASSPKGGRAEETQYF.